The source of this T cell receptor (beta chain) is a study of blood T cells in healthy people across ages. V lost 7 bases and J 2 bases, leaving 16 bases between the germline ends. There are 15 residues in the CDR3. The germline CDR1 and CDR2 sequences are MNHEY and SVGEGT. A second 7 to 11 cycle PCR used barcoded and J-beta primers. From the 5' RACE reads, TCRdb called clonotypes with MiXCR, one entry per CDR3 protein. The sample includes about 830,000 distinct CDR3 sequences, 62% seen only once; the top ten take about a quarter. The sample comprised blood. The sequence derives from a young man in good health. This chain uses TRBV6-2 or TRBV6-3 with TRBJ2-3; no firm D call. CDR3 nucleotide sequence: TGTGCCAGCATATTGGGCGTCCTAGACACAGATACGCAGTATTTT. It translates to CASILGVLDTDTQYF.